The entry below gives a single T cell receptor (beta chain) sequence along with its context. Its specificity is not known. The CDR3 loop spans 14 amino acids. Trimming shortened V by 2 bases and J by 5 bases, and 10 bases separated the two germline ends. Germline loops: CDR1 MNHEY, CDR2 SMNVEV (reference sequence). The sample comes from a study of OX40 agonist ivuxolimab in advanced cancers. Study-wide background: Every 2 weeks, ivuxolimab was infused into the patients intravenously at between 0.01 and 10 mg/kg.

Findings and limits, study-wide: At doses 0.1 to 3.0 mg/kg, CD4+ and CD8+ clones expanded.

Cycle 7 day 1, cycle 4 day 1, and baseline were the timepoints at which blood was sampled. Measured with immunoSEQ multiplex PCR; TCRdb has only the in-frame clones, and not every one. The data show fewer than 40,000 clones, roughly 90% seen once. The rearrangement uses TRBV27 and TRBJ2-1; no definite D call. Material: CD4+ or CD8+ T cells sorted from blood, obtained in a trial of the OX40 agonist ivuxolimab. The TCR was taken from an adult with an advanced solid tumor such as melanoma, head and neck, liver or kidney cancer. The CDR3 is CASSLTGSDNEQFF. CDR3 nucleotide sequence: TGTGCCAGCAGTTTAACTGGCTCGGACAATGAGCAGTTCTTC.